This TCR beta chain stems from a study of blood T cell repertoires in COVID-19. This clone was seen only once. The V gene's germline CDR1 is WSHSY and CDR2 SAAADI. V gave up 5 bases and J gave up 8 bases; unmatched junction bases: 8. The CDR3 contains 14 residues. TCRdb's copy holds only in-frame clones and misses some; the assay was immunoSEQ multiplex PCR. Among some 200,000 clones listed, approximately 78% were seen once. Cohort 3 donors counted as recovered after two negative PCRs, clearance, or resolved symptoms. The sequencing input was PBMCs or T cells enriched from blood (not recorded which). The chain joins TRBV10-2 to TRBJ1-2; 10 positions agree with TRBD1. This clonotype was sampled from a man between 40 and 49 years old who had recovered from COVID-19. In DNA form, the CDR3 reads TGCGCCAGCAGTTTCGAGGACAGGGGGTTAGGCTACACCTTC. Its protein product is CASSFEDRGLGYTF.